This T cell receptor (beta chain) was sequenced for a study of cytomegalovirus exposure and HLA in healthy donors. Study conclusions and caveats: The listing of 160 or so TCR beta chains classed them as cytomegalovirus-associated.

PCR was performed using 60 Vbeta and 13 Jbeta primers. Sequenced by immunoSEQ multiplex PCR; TCRdb stores in-frame clones only, minus some. The table lists 200,000 to 250,000 clones, around 89% of them singletons, with more than 0.8% in the top ten. Regarding this clone: Antigen: not known.

The material sequenced was PBMCs. The sequence was obtained from a woman between 18 and 30 years old in good health and CMV-seronegative.

CDR3 coding DNA: TGTGCCTGGAGTGCATCGAGACAGGGGACTGAAGCTTTCTTT. It is translated as CAWSASRQGTEAFF. This rearrangement joins TRBV30 to TRBJ1-1; TRBD1 agrees at 8 bases. The CDR3 is made up of 14 amino acids. Per the germline V gene, CDR1 is GTSNPN and CDR2 is SVGIG (reference sequence). Germline trimming cut 1 base from V and 5 bases from J; bases unmatched to any gene: 6.